This passage covers 14 T cell receptor beta chains from one sample sequenced in a study of cytomegalovirus exposure and HLA in healthy donors. Primers: 60 Vbeta forward and 13 Jbeta reverse. The assay was immunoSEQ multiplex PCR, and TCRdb's table has in-frame clones only and misses some. The data include 130,000 or so clones; the top ten clones carry roughly 1.7%. What was sequenced was PBMCs. All receptors come from a young man in good health and CMV-seronegative.

This chain uses TRBV28 with TRBJ1-2; TRBD1 matches at 7 bases. Germline CDR1 MDHEN, CDR2 SYDVKM. With 3 bases clipped from V and 4 bases from J, the junction kept 8 bases outside the gene matches. The CDR3 contains 15 residues. CDR3 residues: CASSFLQGNLYGYTF. CDR3 nucleotides: TGTGCCAGCAGTTTCTTACAGGGGAACCTCTATGGCTACACCTTC.

The V and J genes are TRBV5-1 and TRBJ1-1; D uncertain. Trimming pared 5 bases from V and 0 bases from J, leaving 8 bases between. The germline CDR1 and CDR2 sequences are SGHRS and YFSETQ. The CDR3 runs 13 residues. In DNA form, the CDR3 reads TGCGCCAGCAGACAGTCAATGAACACTGAAGCTTTCTTT. This sequence encodes CASRQSMNTEAFF.

The gene calls are TRBV10-3 and TRBJ2-7; D unresolved. The germline V gene encodes CDR1 ENHRY and CDR2 SYGVKD. Trimming removed 3 bases at V and 0 bases at J, with 9 bases between. This CDR3 is 14 amino acids long. CDR3 loop: CAISDPAYSYEQYF. Here the CDR3 DNA reads TGTGCCATCAGTGATCCCGCCTACTCCTACGAGCAGTACTTC.

The chain joins TRBV4-3 to TRBJ2-2; maybe TRBD2 (5 bases). Trimming left V 1 base short and J 1 base short, with 10 bases between. The CDR3 spans 16 residues. Per germline, CDR1 LGHNA and CDR2 YSLEER. CDR3 DNA sequence: TGCGCCAGCAGCCAAGGGAGCGGAATGAACACCGGGGAGCTGTTTTTT. Protein: CASSQGSGMNTGELFF.

This rearrangement joins TRBV6-5 to TRBJ2-7; TRBD2 matches at 11 bases. The CDR3 runs to 16 residues. V gave up 4 bases and J gave up 3 bases; unmatched junction bases: 8. Looked up from germline, CDR1 is MNHEY and CDR2 is SVGAGI. DNA of the CDR3: TGTGCCAGCAGTTCGAGACTAGCGGGGCCCTTCTACGAGCAGTACTTC. It codes for CASSSRLAGPFYEQYF.

The chain employs TRBV28 and TRBJ2-2, with 11 bases identical to TRBD2. From germline, CDR1 is MDHEN and CDR2 SYDVKM. The CDR3 length is 18 residues. Trimming took 6 bases from V and 0 from J; bases not matched to a gene: 9. CDR3 coding DNA: TGTGCCAGCAGCCAAACTAGCGGGGGAGACCCGAACACCGGGGAGCTGTTTTTT. Protein product: CASSQTSGGDPNTGELFF.

V gene TRBV5-1 combines with J gene TRBJ1-2; 8 bases map to TRBD1. The CDR3 length is 13 residues. Per the germline V gene, CDR1 is SGHRS and CDR2 is YFSETQ. The junction had 5 bases not matched to a gene; V was cut back by 4 bases and J by 6 bases. CDR3 region: CASSNLQGDGYTF. As DNA, the CDR3 is TGCGCCAGCAGCAATCTACAGGGGGATGGCTACACCTTC.

A remark on this clone: The sample contains more than one DNA sequence encoding this CDR3. The rearrangement links TRBV7-2 to TRBJ1-5; a possible D gene is TRBD1 (5 bases). Germline-derived CDR1 and CDR2 are SGHTA and FQGNSA. Trimming stripped 5 bases from V and 7 bases from J, with 9 bases between. The CDR3 consists of 12 residues. CDR3 sequence (DNA): TGTGCCAGCAGCCCATCAGGGCAGCCCCAGCATTTT. Protein: CASSPSGQPQHF.

This chain links TRBV14 with TRBJ2-2; 7 bases agree with TRBD1. The CDR3 has 15 residues. Germline-derived CDR1 and CDR2 are SGHDN and FVKESK. V trimming: 1 base; J trimming: 6 bases; junction bases outside the gene matches: 5. The CDR3 here is CASSQGGGWAGELFF. The CDR3 bases are TGTGCCAGCAGCCAAGGAGGGGGCTGGGCCGGGGAGCTGTTTTTT.

The CDR3 spells CASSYSAPQGAFF. The CDR3 DNA is TGTGCCAGCAGTTACTCAGCACCGCAGGGAGCTTTCTTT. The V gene is TRBV6-6, the J gene TRBJ1-1, with D possibly being TRBD1 (5 bases). The CDR3 length is 13 residues. V shed 0 bases and J shed 10 bases, with 12 bases lying between them. Germline V gene data show CDR1 as MNHNY and CDR2 as SVGAGI (reference sequence).

The rearrangement links TRBV28 to TRBJ2-4; 8 bases line up with TRBD1. CDR3 length: 18 residues. The V gene's germline CDR1 is MDHEN and CDR2 SYDVKM. The V and J ends lost 5 bases and 0 bases, in that order; junction bases with no gene match: 12. The CDR3 reads CASSRDPGGRLAKNIQYF. As DNA, the CDR3 is TGTGCCAGCAGTCGGGACCCAGGGGGCCGTCTAGCCAAAAACATTCAGTACTTC. The full variable domain, completed using reference TRBV28 and TRBJ2-4, is DVKVTQSSRYLVKRTGEKVFLECVQDMDHENMFWYRQDPGLGLRLIYFSYDVKMKEKGDIPEGYSVSREKKERFSLILESASTNQTSMYLCASSRDPGGRLAKNIQYFGAGTRLSVL.

This chain connects TRBV4-3 to TRBJ2-3, with 11 bases aligning to TRBD2. Germline trimming cut 5 bases from V and 2 bases from J; bases unmatched to any gene: 6. CDR3 size: 16 residues. Looked up from germline, CDR1 is LGHNA and CDR2 is YSLEER. CDR3 DNA: TGCGCCAGCAGCACCCTAGCGGGGGGACTCACAGATACGCAGTATTTT. Encoded protein: CASSTLAGGLTDTQYF.

The gene calls are TRBV10-3 and TRBJ2-1; 10 positions match TRBD2. CDR1 ENHRY and CDR2 SYGVKD come from the germline V gene. The trim removed 2 bases at V and 14 bases at J, leaving 12 bases unmatched. The CDR3 runs to 15 residues. The CDR3 region is CAISEVLAGVSAKFF. CDR3 sequence (DNA): TGTGCCATCAGTGAGGTTCTAGCGGGAGTATCGGCGAAGTTCTTC.

V gene TRBV5-6 combines with J gene TRBJ1-6; D is undetermined. From germline, CDR1 is SGHDT and CDR2 YYEEEE. The CDR3 has 13 residues. Trimming took off 7 bases at V and 7 bases at J, with 12 bases between the two ends. This CDR3 reads CASGRADNSPLHF. CDR3 in DNA: TGTGCCAGCGGGAGGGCTGACAATTCACCCCTCCACTTT.